The 8 T cell receptor beta chains in this list originate from one sample, sequenced in a study of STAT5B mutations in CD4+ large granular lymphocyte leukemia. Sequenced by immunoSEQ multiplex PCR; TCRdb stores in-frame clones only, minus some. Of some 38,000 clones detected, 85% appear once; the ten largest clones hold less than 1.5%. Sequencing was carried out using CD4+ T cells from blood buffy coats. The receptors were sampled from a human donor in good health.

This clone occurred once. CDR3 nucleotide sequence: TGTGCCAGTACCATGGGGCAGACTTTAGGTGGCTACACCTTC. Protein product: CASTMGQTLGGYTF. The rearrangement joins TRBV19 to TRBJ1-2; D is perhaps TRBD1 (5 bases). This CDR3 contains 14 residues. Trimming removed 7 bases at V and 7 bases at J, with 19 bases between. Germline CDR1 reads LNHDA; CDR2 reads SQIVND (reference sequence).

The gene calls are TRBV7-7 and TRBJ2-1; 7 nucleotides line up with TRBD1. V shed 5 bases and J 5 bases; nucleotides not matched to a gene: 9. This CDR3 spans 15 amino acids. Germline V gene lookup returns CDR1 SSHAT and CDR2 FNYEAQ (reference sequence). CDR3 coding DNA: TGTGCCAGCAGCCTAGGTACGGGACAGAACAATGAGCAGTTCTTC. Protein product: CASSLGTGQNNEQFF.

The V and J genes are TRBV25-1 and TRBJ2-7; tentatively, D is TRBD1 (6 bases). Germline V lookup: CDR1 MGHDK, CDR2 SYGVNS. The CDR3 sequence is 14 residues long. V gave up 2 bases and J gave up 3 bases, with 11 bases separating them. The CDR3 DNA reads as TGTGCCAGCAGTGAACAGGGGAATAACTACGAGCAGTACTTC. Translating gives CASSEQGNNYEQYF.

This chain uses TRBV19 with TRBJ2-5, with D maybe TRBD2 (6 bases). The CDR3 runs to 16 residues. Deletions cut 0 bases from V and 4 bases from J, with 15 bases between. Germline lookup yields CDR1 LNHDA and CDR2 SQIVND (reference sequence). CDR3 nucleotides: TGTGCCAGTAGTATAGAACGCGACTTGGGGGGAGAGACCCAGTACTTC. Translation: CASSIERDLGGETQYF.

The rearrangement uses TRBV5-1 and TRBJ2-6, with 15 positions matching TRBD2. The J segment lost 0 bases and the V segment lost 4 bases, leaving 5 bases of the junction unmatched. Germline V CDR1 and CDR2: SGHRS, YFSETQ. The CDR3 has 19 amino acids. In nucleotides, the CDR3 is TGCGCCAGCAGCCAATGGACTAGCGGGAGGGGCTCTGGGGCCAACGTCCTGACTTTC. It encodes CASSQWTSGRGSGANVLTF.

The rearrangement uses TRBV27 and TRBJ2-7, with D hard to call. Germline assignment: CDR1 MNHEY and CDR2 SMNVEV (reference sequence). The germline V and J ends were trimmed by 0 bases and 3 bases, with 15 bases remaining between them. The CDR3 loop spans 16 amino acids. The CDR3 coding sequence is TGTGCCAGCAGTTTATCTGTTTCGTGGCCAGGCTACGAGCAGTACTTC. Encoded protein: CASSLSVSWPGYEQYF.

CDR3 in amino acids: CASSWEMYGYTF. For the CDR3, the DNA is TGTGCCAGCAGCTGGGAGATGTATGGCTACACCTTC. The chain combines TRBV5-6 with TRBJ1-2; D unresolved. The V end lost 3 bases, the J end lost 5 bases, and 8 bases lay between the germline ends. Germline lookup yields CDR1 SGHDT and CDR2 YYEEEE. The CDR3 totals 12 residues. The full variable domain, in which reference TRBV5-6 and TRBJ1-2 provide the parts outside the CDR3, is DAGVTQSPTHLIKTRGQQVTLRCSPKSGHDTVSWYQQALGQGPQFIFQYYEEEERQRGNFPDRFSGHQFPNYSSELNVNALLLGDSALYLCASSWEMYGYTFGSGTRLTVV.

The J gene is TRBJ2-3, the V gene TRBV18, with 8 bases identical to TRBD1. Germline V gives CDR1 KGHSH, CDR2 LQKENI. The CDR3 loop spans 17 amino acids. V lost 3 bases and J lost 0; bases outside the gene matches: 8. This CDR3 reads CASSPSLQGVSTDTQYF. In DNA form, the CDR3 reads TGTGCCAGCTCACCTTCTTTACAGGGGGTAAGCACAGATACGCAGTATTTT.